This T cell receptor (beta chain) was documented in a study of T cell responses to AZD1222 COVID-19 vaccine. Overall study results and limits: Spike-specific TCR breadth and depth both grew after two AZD1222 doses. At baseline, seropositivity was found in only six AZD1222 recipients. White British ancestry dominated among donors, who included more females, and clonal diversity was possibly underestimated.

Whether given at about 4 or about 12 weeks, second doses were pooled. Comments on this clone: The antigen remains unidentified.

Generated by immunoSEQ multiplex PCR, the TCRdb table keeps only in-frame clones and is missing some. This sample has 150,000 to 200,000 clones; 88% occur once, and the top ten carry roughly 26%. Deletions cut 7 bases from V and 6 bases from J, with 16 bases between. The germline V gene has CDR1 LNHDA and CDR2 SQIVND (reference sequence). This CDR3 is built from 13 residues. The source material was peripheral blood, sampled 28 days after the second AZD1222 dose. The V call is TRBV19, the J call TRBJ2-7; D is possibly TRBD1 or TRBD2 (6 bases each). This sequence was found in an adult who received the AZD1222 COVID-19 vaccine. Here the CDR3 DNA reads TGTGCCAGTACCCAACGACTAGGGGGCGAGCAGTACTTC. Translation: CASTQRLGGEQYF.